The rows below give T cell receptor beta chains drawn from one sample of a study of technical replicates of blood from a few donors. Only in-frame clones appear in the TCRdb table, and some are missing; sequencing was by immunoSEQ multiplex PCR. The sample yields more than 90,000 clones, approximately 96% seen once. Input material: T cells isolated from PBMCs. All receptors derive from a human donor in good health. Each CDR3 is given with its conserved first and last residue. D genes are given only for firm matches. Clone size, where shown, is once, few, many, or a class for clones that have expanded.

abundance	v_gene	d_gene	j_gene	CDR3aa	CDR3nt
.	TRBV25-1	.	TRBJ2-7	CASSDNYEQYF	TGTGCCAGCAGTGACAATTACGAGCAGTACTTC
.	TRBV18	.	TRBJ1-3	CASSPSRQLSGNTIYF	TGTGCCAGCTCACCATCCAGACAGCTCTCTGGAAACACCATATATTTT
.	TRBV28	TRBD1	TRBJ2-7	CASTNGQASYEQYF	TGTGCCAGCACTAACGGACAGGCCTCCTACGAGCAGTACTTC
.	TRBV5-1	.	TRBJ1-3	CASSLGTPSSGNTIYF	TGCGCCAGCAGCTTAGGGACTCCGAGTTCTGGAAACACCATATATTTT
.	TRBV27	.	TRBJ2-7	CASSFGFEQYF	TGTGCCAGCAGTTTCGGGTTCGAGCAGTACTTC
.	TRBV9	.	TRBJ2-5	CASNRGGQTSQETQYF	TGTGCCAGCAACAGGGGGGGACAGACCTCCCAAGAGACCCAGTACTTC
.	TRBV28	.	TRBJ2-1	CASSAGTTYNEQFF	TGTGCCAGCAGCGCCGGGACAACCTACAATGAGCAGTTCTTC
.	TRBV4-1	TRBD1	TRBJ2-5	CASSQLGQLKETQYF	TGCGCCAGCAGCCAATTGGGACAGTTAAAAGAGACCCAGTACTTC
once	TRBV7-2	.	TRBJ2-7	CASRPGGRAAYEQYF	TGTGCCAGCAGACCCGGTGGGCGGGCGGCCTACGAGCAGTACTTC
.	TRBV10-3	TRBD1	TRBJ2-5	CAISEASGTGQETQYF	TGTGCCATCAGTGAGGCCTCCGGGACAGGTCAAGAGACCCAGTACTTC
.	TRBV7-2	.	TRBJ2-5	CASSLSRDQETQYF	TGTGCCAGCAGCTTATCCAGGGACCAAGAGACCCAGTACTTC
.	TRBV15	.	TRBJ1-2	CATSSTGGRTVNDYGYTF	TGTGCCACCAGCTCTACGGGGGGGCGGACAGTTAATGACTATGGCTACACCTTC
once	TRBV2	TRBD2	TRBJ2-1	CASTLAGGYNEQFF	TGTGCCAGCACTCTAGCGGGGGGCTACAATGAGCAGTTCTTC
.	TRBV27	.	TRBJ1-2	CASSSRGLGYTF	TGTGCCAGCAGTTCACGGGGACTCGGCTACACCTTC
.	TRBV9	TRBD1	TRBJ1-1	CASGAGGLAHTEAFF	TGTGCCAGCGGAGCAGGGGGGCTGGCGCACACTGAAGCTTTCTTT
.	TRBV6-6	.	TRBJ1-2	CASSSQGGYTF	TGTGCCAGCAGTTCCCAGGGTGGCTACACCTTC
.	TRBV4-1	.	TRBJ2-1	CASSDRSGEQFF	TGCGCCAGCAGCGACCGTTCGGGTGAGCAGTTCTTC
.	TRBV4-1	.	TRBJ1-5	CASSPILGPQHF	TGCGCCAGCAGCCCAATCCTAGGACCCCAGCATTTT
.	TRBV6-6	.	TRBJ1-5	CASSYNNGEPQHF	TGTGCCAGCAGTTACAATAACGGGGAGCCCCAGCATTTT
.	TRBV13	.	TRBJ2-7	CASSLFGYEQYF	TGTGCCAGCAGCTTATTCGGGTACGAGCAGTACTTC
.	TRBV4-2	.	TRBJ1-1	CASSQGLATEAFF	TGTGCCAGCAGCCAAGGGTTGGCCACTGAAGCTTTCTTT
once	TRBV4-1	TRBD1	TRBJ2-5	CASSALDRGDLETQYF	TGCGCCAGCAGCGCATTAGACAGGGGGGATCTAGAGACCCAGTACTTC
.	TRBV10-3	TRBD1	TRBJ1-1	CATSGQEVNTEAFF	TGTGCCACCTCGGGACAGGAGGTTAACACTGAAGCTTTCTTT
.	TRBV19	TRBD1	TRBJ2-7	CASKERDREAYEQYF	TGTGCCAGTAAGGAGCGGGACAGGGAAGCTTACGAGCAGTACTTC
.	TRBV5-8	.	TRBJ1-5	CASSLQGNQPQHF	TGTGCCAGCAGCCTGCAGGGTAATCAGCCCCAGCATTTT
.	TRBV2	TRBD2	TRBJ2-1	CASMGGLGLTSYNEQFF	TGTGCCAGCATGGGGGGGTTGGGACTTACGTCCTACAATGAGCAGTTCTTC